A selection of T cell receptor beta chains follows, all from one sample in a study of blood T cell repertoires in COVID-19. The assay was immunoSEQ multiplex PCR, and TCRdb's table has in-frame clones only and misses some. The sample consists of some 65,000 clones, around 88% of them appearing once. Input material: peripheral blood. These receptors were obtained from a woman older than 75 with active COVID-19. The CDR3 runs from the conserved cysteine through the conserved F or W. The D gene is left open where the match is weak. Some rows mark clone size as missing; the rest say once, few, many or name a class of expanded clone.

d_gene: TRBD2; j_gene: TRBJ2-4; abundance: .; v_gene: TRBV9; CDR3aa: CASSFSGGNIQYF; CDR3nt: TGTGCCAGCTCCTTCTCGGGGGGGAACATTCAGTACTTC
d_gene: .; j_gene: TRBJ2-7; abundance: once; v_gene: TRBV6-2/TRBV6-3; CDR3aa: CASSYRLRGDEQYF; CDR3nt: TGTGCCAGCAGTTACCGGCTCCGAGGCGACGAGCAGTACTTC
d_gene: .; j_gene: TRBJ1-1; abundance: .; v_gene: TRBV12-3/TRBV12-4; CDR3aa: CASSTGSRTEAFF; CDR3nt: TGTGCCAGCAGTACAGGGTCCCGCACTGAAGCTTTCTTT
d_gene: .; j_gene: TRBJ2-3; abundance: few; v_gene: TRBV19; CDR3aa: CASTEFPQSDTQYF; CDR3nt: TGTGCCAGTACCGAATTCCCGCAGTCAGATACGCAGTATTTT
d_gene: .; j_gene: TRBJ2-3; abundance: .; v_gene: TRBV9; CDR3aa: CASSAREGGESTDTQYF; CDR3nt: TGTGCCAGCAGCGCGAGGGAAGGGGGGGAAAGCACAGATACGCAGTATTTT
d_gene: TRBD1; j_gene: TRBJ2-7; abundance: .; v_gene: TRBV29-1; CDR3aa: CSVEGGQGNYEQYF; CDR3nt: TGCAGCGTTGAGGGGGGACAGGGGAACTACGAGCAGTACTTC
d_gene: .; j_gene: TRBJ2-5; abundance: .; v_gene: TRBV7-2; CDR3aa: CASSPTTYQETQYF; CDR3nt: TGTGCCAGCAGCCCGACTACGTACCAAGAGACCCAGTACTTC
d_gene: TRBD1; j_gene: TRBJ2-2; abundance: .; v_gene: TRBV7-2; CDR3aa: CASSNNRGYTGELFF; CDR3nt: TGTGCCAGCAGCAACAACAGGGGTTACACCGGGGAGCTGTTTTTT
d_gene: .; j_gene: TRBJ2-1; abundance: .; v_gene: TRBV5-1; CDR3aa: CASSLESSPYNEQFF; CDR3nt: TGCGCCAGCAGCTTGGAGTCTAGCCCCTACAATGAGCAGTTCTTC
d_gene: TRBD2; j_gene: TRBJ2-1; abundance: .; v_gene: TRBV2; CDR3aa: CASSSGTSGDNEQFF; CDR3nt: TGTGCCAGCAGTTCCGGGACTAGCGGAGACAATGAGCAGTTCTTC
d_gene: TRBD1; j_gene: TRBJ1-5; abundance: .; v_gene: TRBV18; CDR3aa: CASSPDRDQPQHF; CDR3nt: TGTGCCAGCTCGCCGGACAGGGACCAGCCCCAGCATTTT
d_gene: .; j_gene: TRBJ1-6; abundance: .; v_gene: TRBV9; CDR3aa: CASSPGQLQSYNSPLHF; CDR3nt: TGTGCCAGCAGCCCAGGACAACTGCAGTCCTATAATTCACCCCTCCACTTT
d_gene: .; j_gene: TRBJ1-2; abundance: .; v_gene: TRBV24-1; CDR3aa: CATSDPDSLYGYTF; CDR3nt: TGTGCCACCAGTGATCCTGACAGCCTCTATGGCTACACCTTC